Listed here are 25 T cell receptor beta chains from one sample, sequenced in a study of T cell changes during pregnancy in multiple sclerosis. The table came from immunoSEQ multiplex PCR; TCRdb's copy has only in-frame clones and leaves some out. Found here are around 61,000 clones, more than 80% of them singletons; the top ten hold roughly 0.9%. The sample in question was peripheral blood, obtained in the first trimester of pregnancy. These receptor sequences come from a female donor in good health, enrolled as a control in a pregnancy study.

The sample holds one count of this clone. The genes are TRBV4-2 and TRBJ1-5; D is possibly TRBD1 (6 bases). The CDR3 runs to 15 residues. V was cut by 1 base and J by 2 bases, with 9 bases left in between. CDR1 and CDR2 from the germline V gene are LGHNA and YNFKEQ. The CDR3 spells CASSQVHRGNQPQHF. In DNA, the CDR3 is TGTGCCAGCAGCCAAGTCCACAGGGGCAATCAGCCCCAGCATTTT.

J is TRBJ2-7 and V is TRBV19, with 10 bases identical to TRBD1. V was pared by 7 bases and J by 2 bases, with 5 bases of the junction left unmatched. The germline CDR1 and CDR2 sequences are LNHDA and SQIVND (reference sequence). CDR3 size: 14 residues. The CDR3, as DNA: TGTGCCAGTAAGAGGGACAGGGGTACCTACGAGCAGTACTTC. It specifies CASKRDRGTYEQYF.

The rearrangement links TRBV5-1 to TRBJ2-7; D possibly corresponds to TRBD1 (6 bases). Looked up from germline, CDR1 is SGHRS and CDR2 is YFSETQ. The CDR3 runs to 14 residues. Trimming removed 0 bases from V and 3 bases from J, with 10 bases in between. DNA of the CDR3: TGCGCCAGCAGCTTGGGCGGACAGTTCTACGAGCAGTACTTC. Protein: CASSLGGQFYEQYF. The full variable domain, rest sourced from reference TRBV5-1 and TRBJ2-7, is KAGVTQTPRYLIKTRGQQVTLSCSPISGHRSVSWYQQTPGQGLQFLFEYFSETQRNKGNFPGRFSGRQFSNSRSEMNVSTLELGDSALYLCASSLGGQFYEQYFGPGTRLTVT.

V gene TRBV9 combines with J gene TRBJ2-5, with 10 bases that match TRBD2. The V gene end was trimmed by 3 bases and the J gene end by 2 bases; junction bases not matched to a gene: 4. The CDR3 is 15 amino acids. From germline, CDR1 is SGDLS and CDR2 YYNGEE. CDR3 sequence: CASSALAGKQETQYF. CDR3 in DNA: TGTGCCAGCAGCGCACTAGCGGGGAAACAAGAGACCCAGTACTTC.

The J gene is TRBJ2-3, the V gene TRBV29-1, with 7 bases identical to TRBD1. The CDR3 sequence is 13 residues long. The V and J ends lost 4 bases and 2 bases, in that order; junction bases with no gene match: 3. CDR1 and CDR2 from the germline V gene are SQVTM and ANQGSEA. CDR3: CSVAGTVTDTQYF. CDR3 in DNA: TGCAGCGTTGCCGGGACAGTCACAGATACGCAGTATTTT.

This chain links TRBV7-9 with TRBJ2-5; TRBD2 matches 9 bases. After removal of 1 base from V and 5 bases from J, the junction contained 14 bases not matched to a gene. The CDR3 has 18 amino acids. The V gene's germline CDR1 is SEHNR and CDR2 FQNEAQ (reference sequence). CDR3 loop: CASSLELLAGTSGETQYF. CDR3 sequence (DNA): TGTGCCAGCAGCTTAGAGTTGCTAGCGGGGACTTCGGGGGAGACCCAGTACTTC.

The chain recombines TRBV19 with TRBJ1-3; D is ambiguous. CDR1 is LNHDA, CDR2 SQIVND, per germline (reference sequence). Trimming took off 4 bases at V and 0 bases at J, with 10 bases between the two ends. The CDR3 runs 15 residues. In DNA, the CDR3 is TGTGCCAGTAGTAACCCGGGGAGCTCTGGAAACACCATATATTTT. It codes for CASSNPGSSGNTIYF.

V gene TRBV5-4 combines with J gene TRBJ1-2; 7 positions agree with TRBD1. CDR3 length: 13 residues. CDR1 and CDR2 from the germline V gene are SGHNT and YYREEE (reference sequence). V shed 2 bases, J shed 8 bases, and the junction held 6 bases outside the gene matches. The CDR3 DNA reads TGTGCCAGCAGCTTAACAGGGGATAGGGGCTACACCTTC. Its protein product is CASSLTGDRGYTF.

V gene TRBV7-2 combines with J gene TRBJ2-5, with 7 bases aligning to TRBD1. The length of the CDR3 is 13 residues. V shed 4 bases, J shed 2 bases, and the junction held 1 base outside the gene matches. CDR1 is SGHTA, CDR2 FQGNSA, per germline. CDR3 coding DNA: TGTGCCAGCAGCTCAGGGGGACAAGAGACCCAGTACTTC. As protein: CASSSGGQETQYF.

This rearrangement joins TRBV4-2 to TRBJ1-6, with 7 bases matching TRBD1. Germline assignment: CDR1 LGHNA and CDR2 YNFKEQ. Unmatched junction bases numbered 16, after V lost 5 bases and J lost 0 bases. CDR3 length equals 20 residues. CDR3 coding DNA: TGTGCCAGCAGCGGGGACAGACAGGGCACCTTAAGCTCCTATAATTCACCCCTCCACTTT. This sequence encodes CASSGDRQGTLSSYNSPLHF.

The chain links TRBV19 to TRBJ1-6; D unclear. Trimming removed 5 bases from V and 9 bases from J, with 8 bases in between. Germline assignment: CDR1 LNHDA and CDR2 SQIVND (reference sequence). The CDR3 spans 12 residues. This CDR3 is CASSLSSSPLHF. The CDR3 region has the DNA TGTGCCAGTAGTCTCTCCTCTTCACCCCTCCACTTT. Filled out from reference TRBV19 and TRBJ1-6, the complete variable domain reads DGGITQSPKYLFRKEGQNVTLSCEQNLNHDAMYWYRQDPGQGLRLIYYSQIVNDFQKGDIAEGYSVSREKKESFPLTVTSAQKNPTAFYLCASSLSSSPLHFGNGTRLTVT.

The chain combines TRBV19 with TRBJ2-5; the match to TRBD2 covers 7 bases. The CDR3 extends over 15 amino acids. Trimming took 3 bases from V and 2 from J; bases not matched to a gene: 6. Germline assignment: CDR1 LNHDA and CDR2 SQIVND (reference sequence). CDR3 DNA: TGTGCCAGTAGTATTTTCGGGGGACTACAAGAGACCCAGTACTTC. Translating gives CASSIFGGLQETQYF.

This clone was seen only a few times. The CDR3 protein is CASSEVSQVGNTEAFF. The DNA for the CDR3 is TGTGCCAGCAGTGAAGTGAGTCAGGTAGGGAACACTGAAGCTTTCTTT. The J gene is TRBJ1-1, the V gene TRBV2; D is undetermined. Germline CDR1 reads SNHLY; CDR2 reads FYNNEI. V was pared by 1 base and J by 1 base, with 13 bases between. The CDR3 totals 16 residues.

The chain is built from TRBV11-3 and TRBJ2-1; D perhaps matches TRBD1 (6 bases). CDR3 size: 14 residues. V lost 5 bases to trimming and J lost 6 bases, with 14 bases between them. Germline V gene sequence: CDR1 SGHNT, CDR2 YENEEA. CDR3 bases: TGTGCCAGCAGCCCGCCCGAAGGGGGCAATGAGCAGTTCTTC. Its protein product is CASSPPEGGNEQFF.

V gene TRBV5-8 combines with J gene TRBJ2-3; D is ambiguous. Germline V lookup: CDR1 SGHTS, CDR2 YDEGEE. V was shortened by 0 bases and J by 7 bases, with 15 bases between the two germline ends. The CDR3 has 15 residues. The CDR3 reads CASSLDSGDSNTQYF. In DNA form, the CDR3 reads TGTGCCAGCAGCTTGGATAGTGGAGACTCTAATACGCAGTATTTT.

The J gene is TRBJ1-1, the V gene TRBV5-5; no reliable D call. Germline lookup yields CDR1 SGHKS and CDR2 YYEKEE (reference sequence). The CDR3 is 15 residues long. Trimming took 1 base from V and 1 from J, leaving 11 bases between them. DNA of the CDR3: TGTGCCAGCAGCTTGCCGGTGACGGGGAACACTGAAGCTTTCTTT. Encoded protein: CASSLPVTGNTEAFF.

The CDR3 is CPQQGLNQPQHF. The CDR3 nucleotides are TGTCCTCAACAGGGGTTAAATCAGCCCCAGCATTTT. The chain carries TRBV6-4 and TRBJ1-5, with 7 bases fitting TRBD1. This CDR3 has 12 amino acids. CDR1 is MRHNA and CDR2 is SNTAGT in the germline V gene.

This rearrangement joins TRBV7-3 to TRBJ2-3; TRBD2 matches at 15 bases. Trimming cost V 3 bases and J 6 bases; bases outside gene matches: 4. The CDR3 runs to 16 residues. The V gene's germline CDR1 is SGHTA and CDR2 FQGTGA. The DNA of the CDR3 is TGTGCCAGCAGCTTCGGACTAGCGGGAGGGGGGGATACGCAGTATTTT. It specifies CASSFGLAGGGDTQYF. Full variable domain (remainder filled in from reference TRBV7-3 and TRBJ2-3): GAGVSQTPSNKVTEKGKYVELRCDPISGHTALYWYRQSLGQGPEFLIYFQGTGAADDSGLPNDRFFAVRPEGSVSTLKIQRTERGDSAVYLCASSFGLAGGGDTQYFGPGTRLTVL.

The chain recombines TRBV2 with TRBJ1-1, with D tentatively TRBD1 (6 bases). The CDR3 is 14 residues long. V lost 3 bases to trimming and J lost 6 bases, with 14 bases between them. CDR1 is SNHLY, CDR2 FYNNEI, per germline. The CDR3 loop reads CASSDRGQEAEAFF. For the CDR3, the DNA is TGTGCCAGCAGTGACAGGGGTCAGGAGGCTGAAGCTTTCTTT.

The table lists this clone with a count of one. The chain couples TRBV6-4 to TRBJ1-4; the D gene is possibly TRBD1 (6 bases). Germline V CDR1 and CDR2: MRHNA, SNTAGT. This CDR3 has 13 amino acids. V was pared by 4 bases and J by 8 bases, with 11 bases between. Written as DNA, the CDR3 is TGTGCCAGCAGTGGACAGGTGAGGGAAAAACTGTTTTTT. Translation: CASSGQVREKLFF.

This rearrangement joins TRBV2 to TRBJ1-2; 7 nucleotides match TRBD1. The V gene end was trimmed by 8 bases and the J gene end by 8 bases; junction bases not matched to a gene: 11. The CDR3 totals 13 residues. Germline CDR1 SNHLY, CDR2 FYNNEI. CDR3: CASPRQGVSGYTF. The DNA of the CDR3 is TGTGCCAGCCCAAGACAGGGAGTAAGCGGCTACACCTTC.

This chain links TRBV9 with TRBJ2-2; tentative D call: TRBD2 (7 bases). Germline V gene data show CDR1 as SGDLS and CDR2 as YYNGEE. CDR3 size: 15 residues. Trimming pared 3 bases from V and 7 bases from J, leaving 16 bases between. As DNA, the CDR3 is TGTGCCAGCAGCGCCGACGGGGGGCATAGCGGGGAGCTGTTTTTT. It translates to CASSADGGHSGELFF.

J is TRBJ1-3 and V is TRBV19; D perhaps matches TRBD1 (5 bases). Germline loops: CDR1 LNHDA, CDR2 SQIVND (reference sequence). V was pared by 11 bases and J by 4 bases, with 15 bases between. This CDR3 has 13 amino acids. The CDR3 DNA is TGTGCCTCCGATGGGGCGGAGGGAAACACCATATATTTT. Amino acids: CASDGAEGNTIYF.

V and J are TRBV7-2 and TRBJ1-5; 7 nucleotides match TRBD1. CDR1 is SGHTA and CDR2 is FQGNSA in the germline V gene. V lost 4 bases and J lost 0; bases outside the gene matches: 3. The CDR3 runs 15 residues. CDR3 DNA sequence: TGTGCCAGCAGCTCCGACAGGGCTAGCAATCAGCCCCAGCATTTT. This translates into CASSSDRASNQPQHF.

In DNA, the CDR3 is TGTGCCAGCAGTGGATCAGGGACAGGGGCCAGCTATGGCTACACCTTC. Protein: CASSGSGTGASYGYTF. The J gene is TRBJ1-2, the V gene TRBV25-1, with 10 bases identical to TRBD1. CDR1 and CDR2 (germline): MGHDK, SYGVNS. V dropped 4 bases and J dropped 4; count of bases not matched to a gene: 9. This CDR3 region has 16 residues.